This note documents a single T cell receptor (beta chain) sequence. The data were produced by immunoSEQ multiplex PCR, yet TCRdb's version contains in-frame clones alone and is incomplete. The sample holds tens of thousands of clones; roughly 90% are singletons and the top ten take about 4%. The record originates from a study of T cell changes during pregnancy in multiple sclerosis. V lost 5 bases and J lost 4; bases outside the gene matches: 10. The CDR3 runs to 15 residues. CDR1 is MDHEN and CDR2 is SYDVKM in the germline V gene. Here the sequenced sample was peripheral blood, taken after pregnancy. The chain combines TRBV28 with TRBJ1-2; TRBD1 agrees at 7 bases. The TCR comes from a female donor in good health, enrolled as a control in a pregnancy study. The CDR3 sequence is CASSPSDRARYGYTF. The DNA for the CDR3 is TGTGCCAGCAGTCCCTCCGACAGGGCGCGCTATGGCTACACCTTC.